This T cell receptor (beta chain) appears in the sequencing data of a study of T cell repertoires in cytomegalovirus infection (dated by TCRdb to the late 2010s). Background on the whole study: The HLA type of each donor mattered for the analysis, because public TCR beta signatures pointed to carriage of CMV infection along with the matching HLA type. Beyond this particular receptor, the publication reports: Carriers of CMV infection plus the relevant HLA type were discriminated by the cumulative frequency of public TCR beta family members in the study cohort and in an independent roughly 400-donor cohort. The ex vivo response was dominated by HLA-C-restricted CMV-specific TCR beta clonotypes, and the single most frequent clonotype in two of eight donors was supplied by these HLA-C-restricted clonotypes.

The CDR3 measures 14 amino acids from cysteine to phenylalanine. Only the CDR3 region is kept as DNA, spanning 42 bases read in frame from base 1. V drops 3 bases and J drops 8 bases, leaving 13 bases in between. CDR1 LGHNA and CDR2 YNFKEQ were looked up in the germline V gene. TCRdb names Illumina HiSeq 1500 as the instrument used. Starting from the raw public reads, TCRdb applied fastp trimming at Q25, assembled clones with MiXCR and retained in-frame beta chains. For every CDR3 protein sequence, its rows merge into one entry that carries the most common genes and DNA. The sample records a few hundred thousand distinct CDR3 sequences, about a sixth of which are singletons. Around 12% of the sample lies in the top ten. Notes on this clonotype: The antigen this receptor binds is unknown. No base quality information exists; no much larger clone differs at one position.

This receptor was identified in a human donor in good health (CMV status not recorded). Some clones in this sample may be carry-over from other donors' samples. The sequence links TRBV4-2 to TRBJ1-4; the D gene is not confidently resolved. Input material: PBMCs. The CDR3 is CASSQVPMEEKLFF. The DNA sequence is TGTGCCAGCAGCCAGGTGCCCATGGAGGAAAAACTGTTTTTT.